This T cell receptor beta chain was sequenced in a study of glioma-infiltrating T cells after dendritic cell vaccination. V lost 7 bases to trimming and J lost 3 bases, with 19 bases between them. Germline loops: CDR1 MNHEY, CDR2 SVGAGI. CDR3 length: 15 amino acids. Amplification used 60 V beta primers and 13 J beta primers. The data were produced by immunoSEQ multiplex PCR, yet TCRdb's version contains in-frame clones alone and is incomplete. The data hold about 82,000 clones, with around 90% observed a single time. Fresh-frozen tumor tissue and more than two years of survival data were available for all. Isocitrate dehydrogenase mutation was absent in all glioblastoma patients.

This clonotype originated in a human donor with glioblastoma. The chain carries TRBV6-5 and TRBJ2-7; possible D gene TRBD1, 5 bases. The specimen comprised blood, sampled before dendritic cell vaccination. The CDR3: CASTSGPDTLYEQYF. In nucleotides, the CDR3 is TGTGCCAGCACATCCGGCCCGGACACCCTCTACGAGCAGTACTTC.